What follows are 24 T cell receptor beta chains derived from one specimen sequenced in a study of blood T cell repertoires in COVID-19. Profiling relied on immunoSEQ multiplex PCR, and the TCRdb table lists in-frame clones only, not all of them. The table includes 54,000 or so clones, 86% detected once. The sample comprised peripheral blood. The receptors here all came from a woman older than 75 with acute or convalescent COVID-19.

The chain uses TRBV10-1 and TRBJ2-3; 9 nucleotides agree with TRBD2. Germline V gene data show CDR1 as WNHNN and CDR2 as SYGVQD (reference sequence). J lost 10 bases, V lost 6 bases, and 20 bases had no gene match. The CDR3 has 17 residues. CDR3 residues: CASSEGLSGRPSGAQYF. The CDR3 DNA is TGCGCCAGCAGCGAGGGACTTAGCGGGAGACCTTCGGGAGCGCAGTATTTT.

V usage is TRBV5-1 and J usage is TRBJ2-3; 14 nucleotides agree with TRBD2. V was clipped by 0 bases and J by 3 bases; unmatched bases: 0. This CDR3 comprises 16 residues. Germline-derived CDR1 and CDR2 are SGHRS and YFSETQ. The CDR3 region has the DNA TGCGCCAGCAGCTTGGGACTAGCGGGGGGGACAGATACGCAGTATTTT. Translating gives CASSLGLAGGTDTQYF.

This CDR3 is CASSLQGARNTGELFF. DNA of the CDR3: TGTGCCAGCAGCTTACAGGGGGCGCGGAACACCGGGGAGCTGTTTTTT. The V and J genes are TRBV11-2 and TRBJ2-2; 8 bases fit TRBD1. This CDR3 is 16 amino acids long. V was pared by 2 bases and J by 1 base, with 3 bases of the junction left unmatched. Germline CDR1 reads SGHAT; CDR2 reads FQNNGV. Complete variable domain (other parts from reference TRBV11-2 and TRBJ2-2): EAGVAQSPRYKIIEKRQSVAFWCNPISGHATLYWYQQILGQGPKLLIQFQNNGVVDDSQLPKDRFSAERLKGVDSTLKIQPAKLEDSAVYLCASSLQGARNTGELFFGEGSRLTVL.

The chain links TRBV19 to TRBJ2-1, with TRBD2 matching 8 bases. This CDR3 is 15 amino acids long. Trimming at V came to 3 bases and at J to 7 bases, leaving 8 bases not matched to a gene. Looked up from germline, CDR1 is LNHDA and CDR2 is SQIVND (reference sequence). CDR3 in amino acids: CASSINGGGLNEQFF. DNA for the CDR3: TGTGCCAGTAGTATCAACGGGGGGGGACTAAATGAGCAGTTCTTC.

This clone was observed a single time. This chain connects TRBV5-1 to TRBJ2-3; no reliable D call. Trimming took 3 bases from V and 5 from J, leaving 16 bases between them. The germline gives CDR1 SGHRS, CDR2 YFSETQ. The CDR3 extends over 15 amino acids. The DNA of the CDR3 is TGCGCCAGCAGCTGGAGATCCCCAACTGAAGATACGCAGTATTTT. This codes for CASSWRSPTEDTQYF.

The chain combines TRBV12-5 with TRBJ2-3; D call uncertain. The CDR3 covers 13 residues. Germline V CDR1 and CDR2: LGHNT, FRNRAP. V lost 2 bases and J lost 3, with 6 bases in between. The CDR3 here is CASGLPSTDTQYF. The DNA for the CDR3 is TGTGCTAGTGGTTTGCCTTCTACAGATACGCAGTATTTT.

The CDR3 spells CASSFYRDRGNTEAFF. Here the CDR3 DNA reads TGTGCCAGCAGCTTTTACCGGGACAGGGGGAACACTGAAGCTTTCTTT. The chain employs TRBV5-6 and TRBJ1-1; 10 positions match TRBD1. The germline V gene has CDR1 SGHDT and CDR2 YYEEEE. The CDR3 loop spans 16 amino acids. Trimming took 2 bases from V and 1 from J; bases not matched to a gene: 5. The full variable domain, completed using reference TRBV5-6 and TRBJ1-1, is DAGVTQSPTHLIKTRGQQVTLRCSPKSGHDTVSWYQQALGQGPQFIFQYYEEEERQRGNFPDRFSGHQFPNYSSELNVNALLLGDSALYLCASSFYRDRGNTEAFFGQGTRLTVV.

The chain has TRBV9 and TRBJ1-1; TRBD1 matches 7 bases. The germline V gene has CDR1 SGDLS and CDR2 YYNGEE. The junction had 4 bases not matched to a gene; V was cut back by 0 bases and J by 5 bases. This CDR3 contains 14 residues. The CDR3 DNA reads as TGTGCCAGCAGCGTAGATTCAGGGGGGACTGAAGCTTTCTTT. It yields the protein CASSVDSGGTEAFF.

This chain uses TRBV10-2 with TRBJ1-1; 7 bases are shared with TRBD1. The trim removed 4 bases at V and 4 bases at J, leaving 9 bases unmatched. The CDR3 contains 15 residues. In germline, CDR1 is WSHSY, CDR2 SAAADI. The CDR3 bases are TGCGCCAGCAGTGTGACGTATTCAGGGGGCACTGAAGCTTTCTTT. Amino acid sequence: CASSVTYSGGTEAFF.

The J gene is TRBJ2-5, the V gene TRBV2; D possibly corresponds to TRBD2 (7 bases). V lost 6 bases to trimming and J lost 3 bases, with 14 bases between them. CDR1 and CDR2 from the germline V gene are SNHLY and FYNNEI. This CDR3 is 14 amino acids long. In DNA, the CDR3 is TGTGCCAGCAGCAAAAGGGGGGGGGAAGAGACCCAGTACTTC. It yields the protein CASSKRGGEETQYF.

The rearrangement links TRBV7-3 to TRBJ2-1; a possible D gene is TRBD2 (6 bases). The CDR3 loop spans 13 amino acids. V was trimmed by 5 bases and J by 7 bases, leaving 12 bases between them. Germline V CDR1 and CDR2: SGHTA, FQGTGA. Here the CDR3 DNA reads TGTGCCAGCAGCCCCCCCAGCGGGAATGAGCAGTTCTTC. Translating it yields CASSPPSGNEQFF.

This sequence joins TRBV2 and TRBJ2-7; D may be TRBD2 (6 bases). The V gene's germline CDR1 is SNHLY and CDR2 FYNNEI. The CDR3 spans 13 residues. Trimming took 8 bases from V and 2 from J, leaving 13 bases between them. CDR3 DNA: TGTGCCAGCGGCAGGACGGGAGCCTACGAGCAGTACGTC. It encodes CASGRTGAYEQYV.

This chain connects TRBV6-2 or TRBV6-3 to TRBJ2-1, with D tentatively TRBD1 (5 bases). The CDR3 is 13 residues long. The V gene's germline CDR1 is MNHEY and CDR2 SVGEGT. Between the trimmed V and J ends, which lost 2 bases and 11 bases, there was a span of 13 bases. In DNA, the CDR3 is TGTGCCAGCAGTTACGGACAACCCTCGCAGCAGTTCTTC. Translated, it gives CASSYGQPSQQFF.

The chain employs TRBV27 and TRBJ1-4; 7 bases line up with TRBD1. V dropped 6 bases and J dropped 3; count of bases not matched to a gene: 4. The germline CDR1 and CDR2 sequences are MNHEY and SMNVEV (reference sequence). The CDR3 contains 14 residues. Written as DNA, the CDR3 is TGTGCCAGCAGGCTACAGGGGTCTAATGAAAAACTGTTTTTT. Translating it yields CASRLQGSNEKLFF. The whole variable domain, remainder taken from reference TRBV27 and TRBJ1-4, is EAQVTQNPRYLITVTGKKLTVTCSQNMNHEYMSWYRQDPGLGLRQIYYSMNVEVTDKGDVPEGYKVSRKEKRNFPLILESPSPNQTSLYFCASRLQGSNEKLFFGSGTQLSVL.

V usage is TRBV7-9 and J usage is TRBJ1-2; a weak D match, TRBD1 (6 bases). Trimming stripped 3 bases from V and 5 bases from J, with 16 bases between. CDR1 and CDR2 from the germline V gene are SEHNR and FQNEAQ (reference sequence). The CDR3 covers 15 residues. The CDR3 spells CASSFQGPYGYGYTF. CDR3 nucleotide sequence: TGTGCCAGCAGCTTCCAGGGGCCCTATGGATATGGCTACACCTTC.

V is TRBV6-2 or TRBV6-3 and J is TRBJ1-2; no reliable D call. CDR1 and CDR2 from the germline V gene are MNHEY and SVGEGT. This CDR3 has 13 amino acids. Deletions cut 4 bases from V and 5 bases from J, with 11 bases between. CDR3 loop: CASSLPDPYGYTF. DNA of the CDR3: TGTGCCAGCAGTTTGCCAGATCCTTATGGCTACACCTTC.

This rearrangement joins TRBV3-1 (or the pseudogene TRBV3-2) to TRBJ2-3, with D uncertain. Germline V gene sequence: CDR1 LGHDT, CDR2 YNNKEL (reference sequence). V lost 0 bases to trimming and J lost 4 bases, with 14 bases between them. The CDR3 is 16 amino acids. This CDR3 reads CASSQDGPGLADTQYF. DNA of the CDR3: TGTGCCAGCAGCCAAGATGGTCCGGGTCTTGCAGATACGCAGTATTTT.

This chain connects TRBV21-1 to TRBJ1-6; no DNA check was done on the table's D call, TRBD1. TRBV21-1 is noted as a pseudogene. The CDR3 is made up of 14 amino acids. CDR3 nucleotides: TGTGCCAGCACCCGGGACAGGGTTTGGTCACCCCTCCACTTT. This translates into CASTRDRVWSPLHF.

The rearrangement joins TRBV5-4 to TRBJ2-5; TRBD2 matches 7 bases. V shed 2 bases and J 2 bases; nucleotides not matched to a gene: 3. Germline V gene lookup returns CDR1 SGHNT and CDR2 YYREEE (reference sequence). The CDR3 covers 14 residues. CDR3 DNA: TGTGCCAGCAGCTTCAATAGCGGGCAAGAGACCCAGTACTTC. Translating it yields CASSFNSGQETQYF.

The chain recombines TRBV6-6 with TRBJ2-7; 12 nucleotides align to TRBD1. J lost 1 base, V lost 6 bases, and 4 bases had no gene match. Germline CDR1 and CDR2: MNHNY and SVGAGI (reference sequence). This CDR3 has 15 amino acids. CDR3 loop: CASRPGQGASYEQYF. The CDR3 nucleotides read TGTGCCAGCAGGCCGGGACAGGGGGCTTCCTACGAGCAGTACTTC.

The rearrangement links TRBV18 to TRBJ1-5; TRBD1 agrees at 10 bases. The CDR3 runs to 17 residues. With V trimmed by 1 base and J by 5 bases, 8 bases remained unmatched. The V gene's germline CDR1 is KGHSH and CDR2 LQKENI. CDR3 loop: CASSPRPGQGYDQPQHF. In DNA, the CDR3 is TGTGCCAGCTCACCACGACCGGGACAGGGGTACGATCAGCCCCAGCATTTT.

Remarks on this clone: Its ends do not fully match the called genes, so a read error is possible. This rearrangement joins TRBV7-3 to TRBJ2-2, with D hard to call. Per germline, CDR1 SGHTA and CDR2 FQGTGA. This CDR3 is built from 15 residues. CDR3 DNA sequence: TGTGCCAGCAGCCTAACAGCGACGAACACCGGGGAGCTGTTTTTT. Its protein product is CASSLTATNTGELFF. Variable domain in full (rest from reference TRBV7-3 and TRBJ2-2): GAGVSQTPSNKVTEKGKYVELRCDPISGHTALYWYRQSLGQGPEFLIYFQGTGAADDSGLPNDRFFAVRPEGSVSTLKIQRTERGDSAVYLCASSLTATNTGELFFGEGSRLTVL.

The chain carries TRBV28 and TRBJ1-1; 7 nucleotides align to TRBD1. This CDR3 region has 16 residues. CDR1 and CDR2 (germline): MDHEN, SYDVKM. J lost 11 bases, V lost 4 bases, and 19 bases had no gene match. CDR3 bases: TGTGCCAGCAGTTCCTCTTCAGCCGACAGGGTCCATAATGCTTTCTTT. It encodes CASSSSSADRVHNAFF.

The V and J genes are TRBV19 and TRBJ1-1, with 10 positions matching TRBD1. Germline CDR1 reads LNHDA; CDR2 reads SQIVND (reference sequence). Germline trimming cut 5 bases from V and 7 bases from J; bases unmatched to any gene: 7. The CDR3 is 14 residues long. The CDR3 reads CASSLGQGNGEAFF. The CDR3 region has the DNA TGTGCCAGTAGTCTGGGACAGGGGAACGGTGAAGCTTTCTTT.